This T cell receptor beta chain derives from a study of identical twins. A universal primer site arose from template switching, and cDNA bore unique molecular identifiers. From the 5' RACE reads, TCRdb called clonotypes with MiXCR, one entry per CDR3 protein. The profile shows under 250,000 distinct CDR3 sequences, around 8% of them singletons. J gave up 1 base and V 6 bases, and 9 bases lay outside the gene matches. The CDR3 length is 15 residues. Germline CDR1 SGHTA, CDR2 FQGNSA. This same sample was also part of a study on yellow fever vaccine responses in identical twins.

The chain combines TRBV7-2 with TRBJ2-7, with TRBD1 identical over 7 bases. The clonotype was recovered from a woman aged 18 to 35 in good health. The sequenced sample consisted of memory (CD45RO+) T cells sorted from blood. CDR3 DNA: TGTGCCAGCAGTTCCGGGACAGCTTTTTCCTACGAGCAGTACTTC. Amino acids: CASSSGTAFSYEQYF.